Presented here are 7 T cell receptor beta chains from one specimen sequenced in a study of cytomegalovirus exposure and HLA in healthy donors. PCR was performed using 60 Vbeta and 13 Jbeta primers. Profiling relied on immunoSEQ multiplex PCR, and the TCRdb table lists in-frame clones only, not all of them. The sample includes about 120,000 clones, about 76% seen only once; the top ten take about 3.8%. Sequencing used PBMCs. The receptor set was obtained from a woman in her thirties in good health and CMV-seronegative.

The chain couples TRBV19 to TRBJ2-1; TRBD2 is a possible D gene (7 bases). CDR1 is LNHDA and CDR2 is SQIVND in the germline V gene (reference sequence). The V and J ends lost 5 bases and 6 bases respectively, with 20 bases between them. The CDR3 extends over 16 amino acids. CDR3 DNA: TGTGCCAGTAGTCCCTCAAGGGGGGGAATTGGCAATGAGCAGTTCTTC. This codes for CASSPSRGGIGNEQFF.

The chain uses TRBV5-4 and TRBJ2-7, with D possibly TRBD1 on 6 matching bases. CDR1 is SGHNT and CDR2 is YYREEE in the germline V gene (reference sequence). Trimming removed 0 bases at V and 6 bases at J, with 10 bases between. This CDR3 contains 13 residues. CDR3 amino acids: CASSLVGAGEQYF. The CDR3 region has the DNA TGTGCCAGCAGCTTGGTGGGGGCAGGCGAGCAGTACTTC.

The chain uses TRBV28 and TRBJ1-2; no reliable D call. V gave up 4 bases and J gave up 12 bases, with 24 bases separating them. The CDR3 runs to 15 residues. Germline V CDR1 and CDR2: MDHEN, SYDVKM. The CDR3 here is CASSSGLGAVDGNTF. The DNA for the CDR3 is TGTGCCAGCAGTTCCGGCCTCGGAGCGGTTGACGGGAACACCTTC.

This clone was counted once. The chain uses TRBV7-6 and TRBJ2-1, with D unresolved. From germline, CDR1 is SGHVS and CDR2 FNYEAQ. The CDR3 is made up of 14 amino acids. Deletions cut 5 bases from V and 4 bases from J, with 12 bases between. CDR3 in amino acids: CASSLSRGYNEQFF. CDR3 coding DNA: TGTGCCAGCAGCCTAAGCCGTGGTTACAATGAGCAGTTCTTC. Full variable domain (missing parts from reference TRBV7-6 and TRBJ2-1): GAGVSQSPRYKVTKRGQDVALRCDPISGHVSLYWYRQALGQGPEFLTYFNYEAQQDKSGLPNDRFSAERPEGSISTLTIQRTEQRDSAMYRCASSLSRGYNEQFFGPGTRLTVL.

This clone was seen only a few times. CDR3 loop: CAWRGANTGELFF. Written as DNA, the CDR3 is TGTGCCTGGAGAGGGGCGAACACCGGGGAGCTGTTTTTT. The chain couples TRBV30 to TRBJ2-2, with D possibly matching TRBD1 (5 bases). V dropped 3 bases and J dropped 0 bases, with 5 bases sitting between them. The CDR3 sequence is 13 residues long. Germline CDR1 GTSNPN, CDR2 SVGIG (reference sequence).

Written as DNA, the CDR3 is TGCGCCAGCAGCGGCGGGGAGGGAGGAAAACTGTTTTTT. Translated, it gives CASSGGEGGKLFF. J is TRBJ1-4 and V is TRBV5-1; no reliable D call. Germline V lookup: CDR1 SGHRS, CDR2 YFSETQ. Deletions cut 4 bases from V and 10 bases from J, with 14 bases between. The CDR3 contains 13 residues.

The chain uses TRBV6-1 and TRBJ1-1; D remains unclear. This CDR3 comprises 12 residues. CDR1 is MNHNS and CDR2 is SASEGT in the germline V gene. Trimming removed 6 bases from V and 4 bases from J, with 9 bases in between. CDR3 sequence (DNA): TGTGCCAGCAGCCCCACTCCCACTGAAGCTTTCTTT. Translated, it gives CASSPTPTEAFF.